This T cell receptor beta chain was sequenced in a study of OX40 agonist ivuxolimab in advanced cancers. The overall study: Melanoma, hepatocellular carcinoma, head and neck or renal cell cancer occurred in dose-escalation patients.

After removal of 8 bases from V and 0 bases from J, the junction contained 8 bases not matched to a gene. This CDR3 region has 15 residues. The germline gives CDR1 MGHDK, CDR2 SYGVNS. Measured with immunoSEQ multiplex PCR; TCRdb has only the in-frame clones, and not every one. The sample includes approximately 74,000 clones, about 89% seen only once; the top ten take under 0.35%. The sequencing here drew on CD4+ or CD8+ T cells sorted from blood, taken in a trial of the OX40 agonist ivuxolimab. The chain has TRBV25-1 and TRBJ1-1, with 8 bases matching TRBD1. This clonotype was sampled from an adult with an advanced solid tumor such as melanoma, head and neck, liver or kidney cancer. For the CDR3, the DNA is TGTGCCAGCCGGGGGACAGGATCAATGAACACTGAAGCTTTCTTT. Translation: CASRGTGSMNTEAFF. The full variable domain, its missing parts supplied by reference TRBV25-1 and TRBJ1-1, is EADIYQTPRYLVIGTGKKITLECSQTMGHDKMYWYQQDPGMELHLIHYSYGVNSTEKGDLSSESTVSRIRTEHFPLTLESARPSHTSQYLCASRGTGSMNTEAFFGQGTRLTVV.